Shown below are 6 T cell receptor beta chains from a single sample sequenced in a study of long-term antiretroviral therapy in people with HIV. Researchers ran immunoSEQ v3.0 at survey level. Only in-frame clones appear in the TCRdb table, and some are missing; sequencing was by immunoSEQ multiplex PCR. The table lists 25,000 to 35,000 clones, approximately 96% of them singletons, with 2% to 3% in the top ten. Sequences were derived from unsorted PBMCs, sampled approximately 6.5 years after starting antiretroviral therapy. These TCRs come from a man aged 25-45 years with HIV.

J is TRBJ2-7 and V is TRBV7-2; possible D gene TRBD1, 5 bases. Trimming pared 7 bases from V and 6 bases from J, leaving 16 bases between. The CDR3 is made up of 13 amino acids. CDR1 is SGHTA and CDR2 is FQGNSA in the germline V gene. The CDR3 here is CASTVLPQGEQYF. CDR3 in DNA: TGTGCCAGCACCGTACTCCCTCAGGGCGAGCAGTACTTC.

The CDR3 loop reads CASSLARGSQETQYF. The CDR3 DNA sequence: TGTGCCAGCAGCTTAGCGCGCGGCAGTCAGGAGACCCAGTACTTC. This sequence joins TRBV7-9 and TRBJ2-5, with D unclear. Germline values: CDR1 SEHNR, CDR2 FQNEAQ (reference sequence). V gave up 0 bases and J gave up 5 bases, with 13 bases separating them. There are 15 residues in the CDR3.

This sequence joins TRBV5-6 and TRBJ2-7; no definite D call. Trimming removed 6 bases from V and 5 bases from J, with 12 bases in between. From germline, CDR1 is SGHDT and CDR2 YYEEEE. The CDR3 length is 12 residues. CDR3 coding DNA: TGTGCCAGCAAGAAGATGGGCCACGAGCAGTACTTC. It encodes CASKKMGHEQYF.

This sequence joins TRBV6-4 and TRBJ2-2, with D unclear. The V end was cut by 4 bases, the J end by 0 bases, with 6 bases between. Germline assignment: CDR1 MRHNA and CDR2 SNTAGT. The CDR3 has 14 amino acids. In DNA, the CDR3 is TGTGCCAGCAGTGGTTCGGCGAACACCGGGGAGCTGTTTTTT. It yields the protein CASSGSANTGELFF.

The chain carries TRBV4-2 and TRBJ2-7; D is unclear. The CDR3 is 16 amino acids. Trimming stripped 4 bases from V and 0 bases from J, with 16 bases between. Germline CDR1 LGHNA, CDR2 YNFKEQ. CDR3 bases: TGTGCCAGCAGCCCCGCATCGGCTGGAGTCTCCTACGAGCAGTACTTC. Amino acids: CASSPASAGVSYEQYF.

The chain combines TRBV28 with TRBJ2-7; 9 nucleotides align to TRBD1. CDR3 length equals 15 residues. Germline V gene sequence: CDR1 MDHEN, CDR2 SYDVKM. With V trimmed by 8 bases and J by 6 bases, 14 bases remained unmatched. The CDR3 loop reads CASASTGGATSEQYF. The CDR3 DNA reads as TGTGCCAGCGCCAGCACAGGGGGCGCTACCAGCGAGCAGTACTTC.